This TCR beta chain came from a study of neurological immune-mediated disorders. Ten or more counts support this clonotype. MiXCR, applied by TCRdb to the 5' RACE reads, yields one record per CDR3 protein. This table has roughly 30,000 distinct CDR3 sequences, approximately 6% appearing once. This CDR3 region has 15 residues. With 5 bases clipped from V and 6 bases from J, the junction kept 8 bases outside the gene matches. Looked up from germline, CDR1 is MDHEN and CDR2 is SYDVKM. The receptor's source is a woman in her 50s in good health. The chain is built from TRBV28 and TRBJ2-2, with 8 bases fitting TRBD1. Sequencing was performed on CD4+ T cells from blood. The CDR3 spells CASSDLRTGPGELFF. In DNA, the CDR3 is TGTGCCAGCAGTGACCTCAGGACAGGGCCCGGGGAGCTGTTTTTT.